This T cell receptor (beta chain) was identified during a study of cytomegalovirus exposure and HLA in healthy donors. Only one count was recorded for this clone. Its antigen is as yet unknown. The donors comprised healthy bone marrow donors. The PCR was carried out with 60 Vbeta primers and 13 Jbeta primers. Sequenced by immunoSEQ multiplex PCR; TCRdb stores in-frame clones only, minus some. The sample lists 90,000 or so clones; about 80% were seen once. The germline V gene encodes CDR1 MRHNA and CDR2 SNTAGT. V lost 8 bases and J lost 3, with 17 bases in between. The CDR3 runs to 15 residues. Findings and limits, study-wide: Reportedly, a later analysis found an Asian-associated ancestry cluster had fewer N-insertions than the approximately 670-donor mean.

The TCR originated in a woman aged 50 to 60 in good health and CMV-seropositive. Sequences were obtained from PBMCs. The gene calls are TRBV6-4 and TRBJ2-1, with a tentative D call TRBD2 (6 bases). In DNA form, the CDR3 reads TGTGCCAGCTCCCATGGGAGCGGGTTCTACAATGAGCAGTTCTTC. It encodes CASSHGSGFYNEQFF.